The clone carrying this T cell receptor (beta chain) was seen only a few times. The source of the sample is a study of blood T cell repertoires in COVID-19. Study summary: PBMCs, B-cell-depleted T cells, or T cells were the source of the cDNA or gDNA that made up the material.

Source study methods: Estimated nucleated cell counts came from reference gene primer amplification. TCRdb's copy holds only in-frame clones and misses some; the assay was immunoSEQ multiplex PCR. The DNA was the basis for D and trimming; V, J and clone size are from that table. The sample has around 25,000 clones, around 81% seen once. This TCR derives from a man between 65 and 85 years old with acute or convalescent COVID-19. Sequenced: peripheral blood.

The CDR3 is CASRGQGAGDTEAFF. CDR3 nucleotides: TGTGCCAGCAGAGGACAGGGGGCAGGGGACACTGAAGCTTTCTTT. The gene calls are TRBV6-5 and TRBJ1-1; TRBD1 aligns across 11 bases. The CDR3 has 15 residues. The germline V gene encodes CDR1 MNHEY and CDR2 SVGAGI. J was trimmed by 3 bases and V by 6 bases; bases with no gene match: 6.